This T cell receptor beta chain was recovered during a study of OX40 agonist ivuxolimab in advanced cancers. Study information: Earlier anti-PD-1, anti-PD-L1 or anti-CTLA-4 therapy was permitted; 35% to 50% had received some. Study results and caveats: At 0.1 to 3.0 mg/kg, CD4+ and CD8+ blood T cells expanded clonally by week 6. Patients who responded partially at 0.1-3.0 mg/kg showed clonal expansion ranking among the lowest.

The protocol was immunoSEQ multiplex PCR, while the TCRdb copy is restricted to in-frame clones and leaves out a portion. Among some 60,000 clones listed, approximately 91% were seen once. This clone was detected once. The antigen is undetermined. The V gene lost 4 bases and the J gene lost 6 bases, with 9 bases spanning the gap. There are 12 residues in the CDR3. Germline V gives CDR1 SEHNR, CDR2 FQNEAQ (reference sequence). The chain recombines TRBV7-9 with TRBJ1-1, with D tentatively TRBD1 (5 bases). Sequences were derived from CD4+ or CD8+ T cells sorted from blood, sampled in a trial of the OX40 agonist ivuxolimab. This TCR derives from an adult with an advanced solid tumor such as melanoma, head and neck, liver or kidney cancer. The CDR3 loop is CASSYGTAEAFF. CDR3 coding DNA: TGTGCCAGCAGCTACGGGACGGCTGAAGCTTTCTTT. Complete variable domain (other parts from reference TRBV7-9 and TRBJ1-1): DTGVSQNPRHKITKRGQNVTFRCDPISEHNRLYWYRQTLGQGPEFLTYFQNEAQLEKSRLLSDRFSAERPKGSFSTLEIQRTEQGDSAMYLCASSYGTAEAFFGQGTRLTVV.